This T cell receptor (beta chain) was profiled in a study of regulatory T cells in long-lasting Graves disease (dated by TCRdb to the early 2020s). Regarding the study in general: In the newly diagnosed Graves' disease group, patients had been taking antithyroid drugs for less than 3 months. Persistent Graves' disease patients were compared with newly diagnosed Graves' disease patients by peripheral blood TCR sequencing and RNA sequencing. The study was registered as a clinical trial and conducted in China. A total of about 33 samples underwent TCR sequencing, from 13 patients with persistent Graves' disease and roughly 20 patients with newly diagnosed Graves' disease.

As concerns this clonotype: Its recognized antigen is unknown. No much larger clonotype is one base removed from it; base qualities were not supplied.

Overall study outcomes, separate from this receptor: Only peripheral blood was studied, because thyroid tissue, the primary lesion, was inaccessible. Persistent disease showed preferential use of TRBV28, TRBJ1-2 and TRBJ2-5, whereas newly diagnosed disease favored TRBV20-1 and TRBJ2-1. Sequencing and analysis were limited to the TCR beta chain. A larger number of public clonotypes was shared among persistent patients (approximately 3,000) than among newly diagnosed patients (about 990). The authors noted that the small sample size was a limitation that may lower accuracy. Compared with newly diagnosed patients, patients with persistent Graves' disease had lower TCR Shannon entropy and fewer highly expanded clones, which suggests clonal expansion.

The CDR3 measures 15 amino acids from cysteine to phenylalanine. Only the CDR3 region is kept as DNA, spanning 45 bases read in frame from base 1. Unmatched junction bases come to 3, with V trimmed by 3 bases and J by 3 bases. The germline V gene yields MDHEN for CDR1 and SYDVKM for CDR2. The time point label corresponds to: newly diagnosed GD, antithyroid drugs for less than 3 months. For both TCR sequencing and RNA sequencing, RNA was extracted from PBMCs in TRIzol. The diagnosis of Graves' disease was made according to American Thyroid Association guidelines. The patients came from an endocrinology department in Xi'an, China. Each patient gave 7 to 9.5 milliliters of peripheral blood, collected in an EDTA anticoagulant tube. PBMCs were isolated by Ficoll Paque Plus density gradient separation without further T cell sorting. RNA quality was checked with an Agilent 2100 Bioanalyzer and agarose gel, and concentration with a NanoDrop 2000.

Libraries came from multiplex PCR. Sequenced using an Illumina HiSeq 4000. CDR3 regions were amplified by Arm-PCR with iRepertoire HTBI primers to construct TCR beta libraries. Gel purification was performed on PCR products prior to sequencing. In the original analysis: A total of some 65 TRBV and 14 TRBJ segments were identified across samples and were used for gene usage analysis of CDR3 amino acid clonotypes. Filtered high-quality paired reads were merged into contigs using COPE and FqMerger. BLAST was used to align contigs to the IMGT TRBV, TRBD and TRBJ reference genes, and CDR3 was defined following IMGT. Highly expanded clones were defined as clonotypes with a frequency above 0.1%. Shannon entropy served as the measure of repertoire diversity, while the Gini coefficient captured V-J evenness. Public clonotypes were defined as clonotypes shared by more than one individual. The public reads were reanalyzed by TCRdb: fastp trimming at Q25, MiXCR alignment, in-frame beta chains only. Rows are combined by CDR3 protein, so each entry shows the most common genes and DNA. TCRdb, not the authors, supplied the V and J calls. In all, the sample holds about 560,000 distinct CDR3 sequences, and about 16% of those were seen once. The ten largest clones capture around 12% of the sample.

The data were also submitted as part of a second study, on T cells in Graves' hyperthyroidism and ophthalmopathy. As the second paper documents: Stable Graves' hyperthyroidism was defined as no progression to ophthalmopathy during 18 months of follow-up. Hyperthyroidism patients were aged 18 to 65 years and newly diagnosed, with disease duration of less than 2 months. The study excluded patients with uncontrolled infections, other autoimmune diseases, pregnancy or lactation. Diagnoses were based on clinical symptoms, serum thyroxine and TRAb, thyroid ultrasound and orbital computed tomography. The TCR CDR3 was subjected to a first round of RT-PCR using the HTBI primer set and the Qiagen OneStep RT-PCR kit. Most expanded thyroid clonotypes (frequency above 0.001) were also found in blood, which suggests that blood repertoires may mirror thyroid immune responses. Ophthalmopathy was separated from stable hyperthyroidism by a 13 V-J signature model, with approximately 90% sensitivity and approximately 84% specificity obtained in cross-validation and 80%/75% obtained in testing. In validation, the model predicted progression to ophthalmopathy a median of around 6.5 months before onset, with 65% to 71% sensitivity and about 72% specificity. TCR V-J signatures able to tell the groups apart were searched for in a discovery cohort of 90 to 100 patients, of whom 43 had Graves' ophthalmopathy and about 55 had stable Graves' hyperthyroidism. An independent validation cohort of 18 to 20 hyperthyroidism patients and approximately 16 patients who later progressed to ophthalmopathy tested prospective prediction of ophthalmopathy. The 100 discovery patients were randomly split 7:3 into training and test sets. Thyroid tissue and blood T-cell repertoires from about six Graves' hyperthyroidism patients were also compared in the study. Following sampling, methimazole starting at 30 mg daily was given to hyperthyroidism patients, and high-dose intravenous methylprednisolone was given to ophthalmopathy patients. The libraries were constructed in a second round of multiplex PCR and then size-selected and purified. The libraries were sequenced on an Illumina HiSeq2000 using paired-end 100 bp reads. SOAPnuke was used to process the raw data, throwing out any read that contained adapters or uncalled bases, had a mean Phred below 15, or lacked an exact constant-primer or identifier match. COPE v1.2.5 was used to merge high-quality paired reads, and clonotypes were defined as unique nucleotide sequences. MiTCR v1.1 was used to align the clonotypes against IMGT TRBV, TRBD and TRBJ reference segments. Analysis was restricted to V-J combinations with a frequency above 0.0001, which covered 98% to 99.2% of repertoires. The TCS score was defined as the ratio of F50 (clonal expansion) to E x V (chaos), calculated using BLOSUM62-based TCRdist between CDR3 peptides within each V-J. Welch's t-statistics and random forest reduced roughly 530 V-J features to around 14, which were used in a naive Bayes classifier (R e1071). Sample size was not statistically predetermined, and investigators were not blinded to group allocation. The paper reports TCR Vbeta CDR3 sequencing of fewer than 150 peripheral blood samples: around 45 ophthalmopathy, under 85 hyperthyroidism and around 17 progressor patients.

The receptor comes from a man younger than 35 with Graves disease. Donor details come from another sample of the same person, matched by shared clones. The chain was built from TRBV28 and TRBJ2-2, with 8 junctional bases fitting TRBD1. The specimen was peripheral blood mononuclear cells (PBMCs), collected at new diagnosis, from a patient treated with antithyroid drugs. The sequenced DNA: TGTGCCAGCAGTTTCGGACAGGGTTACACCGGGGAGCTGTTTTTT. Its coded protein is CASSFGQGYTGELFF.